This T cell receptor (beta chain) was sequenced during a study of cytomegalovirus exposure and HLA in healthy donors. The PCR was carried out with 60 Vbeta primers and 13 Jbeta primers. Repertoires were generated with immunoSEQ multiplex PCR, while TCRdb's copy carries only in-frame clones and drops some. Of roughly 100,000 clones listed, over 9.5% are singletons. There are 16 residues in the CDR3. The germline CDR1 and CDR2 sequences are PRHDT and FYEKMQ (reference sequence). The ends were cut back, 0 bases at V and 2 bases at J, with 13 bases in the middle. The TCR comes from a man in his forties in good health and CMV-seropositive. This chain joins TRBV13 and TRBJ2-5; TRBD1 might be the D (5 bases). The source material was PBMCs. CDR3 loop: CASSLGGAGWQETQYF. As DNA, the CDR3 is TGTGCCAGCAGCTTAGGAGGGGCAGGGTGGCAAGAGACCCAGTACTTC. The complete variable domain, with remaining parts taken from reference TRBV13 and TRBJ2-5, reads AAGVIQSPRHLIKEKRETATLKCYPIPRHDTVYWYQQGPGQDPQFLISFYEKMQSDKGSIPDRFSAQQFSDYHSELNMSSLELGDSALYFCASSLGGAGWQETQYFGPGTRLLVL.